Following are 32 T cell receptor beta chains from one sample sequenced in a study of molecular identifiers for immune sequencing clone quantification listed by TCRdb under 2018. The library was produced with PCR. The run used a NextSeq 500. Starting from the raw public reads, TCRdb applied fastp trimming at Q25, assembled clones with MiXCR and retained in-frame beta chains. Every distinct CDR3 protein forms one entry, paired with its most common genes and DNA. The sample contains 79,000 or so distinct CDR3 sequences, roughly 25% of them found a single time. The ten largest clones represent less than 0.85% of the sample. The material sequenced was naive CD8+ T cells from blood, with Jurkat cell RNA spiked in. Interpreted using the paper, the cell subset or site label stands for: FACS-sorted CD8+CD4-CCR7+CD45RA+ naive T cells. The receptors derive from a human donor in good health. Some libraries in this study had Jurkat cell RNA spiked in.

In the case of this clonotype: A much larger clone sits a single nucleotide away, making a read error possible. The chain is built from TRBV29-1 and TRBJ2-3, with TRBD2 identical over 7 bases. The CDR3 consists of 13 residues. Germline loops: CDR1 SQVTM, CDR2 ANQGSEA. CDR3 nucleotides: TGCAGCGTACCGGGACTACCCACAGATACGCAGTGTTTT. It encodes CSVPGLPTDTQCF.

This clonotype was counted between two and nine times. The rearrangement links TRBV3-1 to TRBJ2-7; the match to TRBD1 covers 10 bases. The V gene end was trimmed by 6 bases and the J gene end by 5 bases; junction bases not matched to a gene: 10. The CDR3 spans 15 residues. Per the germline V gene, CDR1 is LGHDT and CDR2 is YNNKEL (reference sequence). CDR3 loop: CASRGTGEAIHEQYF. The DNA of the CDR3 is TGTGCCAGCAGAGGGACAGGGGAAGCGATCCACGAGCAGTACTTC.

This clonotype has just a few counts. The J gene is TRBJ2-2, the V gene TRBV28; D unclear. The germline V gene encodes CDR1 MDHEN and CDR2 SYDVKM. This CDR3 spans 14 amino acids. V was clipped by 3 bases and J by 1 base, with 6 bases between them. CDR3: CASSLTGNTGELFF. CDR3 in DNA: TGTGCCAGCAGTTTGACGGGGAACACCGGGGAGCTGTTTTTT. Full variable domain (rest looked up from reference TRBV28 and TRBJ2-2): DVKVTQSSRYLVKRTGEKVFLECVQDMDHENMFWYRQDPGLGLRLIYFSYDVKMKEKGDIPEGYSVSREKKERFSLILESASTNQTSMYLCASSLTGNTGELFFGEGSRLTVL.

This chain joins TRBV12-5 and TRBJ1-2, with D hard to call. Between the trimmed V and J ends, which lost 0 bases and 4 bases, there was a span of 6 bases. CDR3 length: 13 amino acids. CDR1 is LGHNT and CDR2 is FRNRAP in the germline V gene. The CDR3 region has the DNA TGTGCTAGTGGTTTGGTTTATCTCTATGGCTACACCTTC. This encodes CASGLVYLYGYTF.

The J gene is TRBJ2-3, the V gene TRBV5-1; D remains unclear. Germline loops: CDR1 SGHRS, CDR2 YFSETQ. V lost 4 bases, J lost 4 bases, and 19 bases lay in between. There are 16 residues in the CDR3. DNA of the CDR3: TGCGCCAGCAGCACCAGGACGCTAAGGTCCGCAGATACGCAGTATTTT. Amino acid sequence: CASSTRTLRSADTQYF.

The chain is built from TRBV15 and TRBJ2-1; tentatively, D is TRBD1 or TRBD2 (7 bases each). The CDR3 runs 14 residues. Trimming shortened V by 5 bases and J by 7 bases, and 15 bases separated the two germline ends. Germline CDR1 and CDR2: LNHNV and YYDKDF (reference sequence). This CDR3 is CATSVRGGENEQFF. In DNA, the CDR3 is TGTGCCACCAGCGTCAGGGGGGGAGAGAATGAGCAGTTCTTC. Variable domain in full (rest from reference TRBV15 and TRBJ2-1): DAMVIQNPRYQVTQFGKPVTLSCSQTLNHNVMYWYQQKSSQAPKLLFHYYDKDFNNEADTPDNFQSRRPNTSFCFLDIRSPGLGDTAMYLCATSVRGGENEQFFGPGTRLTVL.

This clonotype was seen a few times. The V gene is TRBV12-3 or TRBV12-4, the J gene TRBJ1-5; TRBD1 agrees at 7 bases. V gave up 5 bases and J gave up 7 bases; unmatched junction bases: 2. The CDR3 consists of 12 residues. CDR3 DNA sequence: TGTGCCAGCAGTCAGGGGGTCCAGCCCCAGCATTTT. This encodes CASSQGVQPQHF.

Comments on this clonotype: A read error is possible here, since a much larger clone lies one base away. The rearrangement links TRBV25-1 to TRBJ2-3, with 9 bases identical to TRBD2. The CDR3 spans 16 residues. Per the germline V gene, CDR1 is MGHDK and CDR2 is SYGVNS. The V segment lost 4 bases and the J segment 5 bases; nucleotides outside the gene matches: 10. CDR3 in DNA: TGTGCCAGCAGTGGAAAGTGGCGGGAGGGTTTAGATACGCAGTATTTT. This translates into CASSGKWREGLDTQYF.

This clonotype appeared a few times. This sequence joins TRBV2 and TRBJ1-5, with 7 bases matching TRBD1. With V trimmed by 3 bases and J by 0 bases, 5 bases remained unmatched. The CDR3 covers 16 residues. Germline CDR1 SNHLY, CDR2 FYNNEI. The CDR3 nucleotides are TGTGCCAGCAGTGATTTCACAGGGGTTAGCAATCAGCCCCAGCATTTT. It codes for CASSDFTGVSNQPQHF.

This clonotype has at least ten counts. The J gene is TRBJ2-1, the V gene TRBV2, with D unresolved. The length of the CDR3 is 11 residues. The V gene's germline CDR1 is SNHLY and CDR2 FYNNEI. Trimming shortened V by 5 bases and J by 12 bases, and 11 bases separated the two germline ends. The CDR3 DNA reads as TGTGCCAGCAGTCCAGGTTCGGGGCAGTTCTTC. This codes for CASSPGSGQFF.

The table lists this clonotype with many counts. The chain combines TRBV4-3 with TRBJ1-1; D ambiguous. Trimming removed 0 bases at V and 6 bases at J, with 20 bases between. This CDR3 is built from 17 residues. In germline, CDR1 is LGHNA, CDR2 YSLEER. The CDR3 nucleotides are TGCGCCAGCAGCCAAGAATTTTCGGCCAGCTTTGTAGCTGAAGCTTTCTTT. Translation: CASSQEFSASFVAEAFF.

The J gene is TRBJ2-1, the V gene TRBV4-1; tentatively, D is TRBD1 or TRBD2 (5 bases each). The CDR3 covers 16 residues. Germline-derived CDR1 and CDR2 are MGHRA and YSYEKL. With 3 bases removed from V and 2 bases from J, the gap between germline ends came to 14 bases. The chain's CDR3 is CASSQISGTTYNEQFF. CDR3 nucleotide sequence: TGCGCCAGCAGCCAGATATCCGGGACCACCTACAATGAGCAGTTCTTC.

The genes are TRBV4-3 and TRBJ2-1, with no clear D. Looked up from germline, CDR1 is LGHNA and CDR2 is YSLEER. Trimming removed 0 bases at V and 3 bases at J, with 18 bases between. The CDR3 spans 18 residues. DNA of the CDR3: TGCGCCAGCAGCCAAGAAGCGCTCCTCGGGCAGAGCTACAATGAGCAGTTCTTC. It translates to CASSQEALLGQSYNEQFF.

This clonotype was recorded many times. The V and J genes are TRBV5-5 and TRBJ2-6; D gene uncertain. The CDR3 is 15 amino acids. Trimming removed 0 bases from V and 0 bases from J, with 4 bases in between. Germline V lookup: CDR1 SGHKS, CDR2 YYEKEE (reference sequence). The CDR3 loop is CASSLEDSGANVLTF. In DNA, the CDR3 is TGTGCCAGCAGCTTGGAGGACTCTGGGGCCAACGTCCTGACTTTC.

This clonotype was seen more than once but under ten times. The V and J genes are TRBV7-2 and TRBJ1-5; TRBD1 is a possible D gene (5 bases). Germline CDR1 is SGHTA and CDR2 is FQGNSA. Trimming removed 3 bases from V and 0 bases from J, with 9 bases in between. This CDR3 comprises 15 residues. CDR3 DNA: TGTGCCAGCAGCTTTACAGGTTATAGCAATCAGCCCCAGCATTTT. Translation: CASSFTGYSNQPQHF. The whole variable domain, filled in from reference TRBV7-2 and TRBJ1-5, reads GAGVSQSPSNKVTEKGKDVELRCDPISGHTALYWYRQSLGQGLEFLIYFQGNSAPDKSGLPSDRFSAERTGGSVSTLTIQRTQQEDSAVYLCASSFTGYSNQPQHFGDGTRLSIL.

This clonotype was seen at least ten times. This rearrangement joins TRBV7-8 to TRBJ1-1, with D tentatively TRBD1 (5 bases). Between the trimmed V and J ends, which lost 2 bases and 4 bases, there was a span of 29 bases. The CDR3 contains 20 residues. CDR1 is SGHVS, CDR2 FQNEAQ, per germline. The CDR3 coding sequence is TGTGCCAGCAGCTTAAGCGGTTCTGCGGGGCTTATTTTGGATAGCACTGAAGCTTTCTTT. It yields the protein CASSLSGSAGLILDSTEAFF.

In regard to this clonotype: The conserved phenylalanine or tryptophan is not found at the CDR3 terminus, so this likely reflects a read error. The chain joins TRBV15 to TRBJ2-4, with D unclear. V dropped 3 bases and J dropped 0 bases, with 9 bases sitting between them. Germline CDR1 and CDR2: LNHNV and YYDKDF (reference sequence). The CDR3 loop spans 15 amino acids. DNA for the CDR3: TGTGCCACCAGCAGGACGGACCTAGCCAAAAACATTCAGTACTCC. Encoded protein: CATSRTDLAKNIQYS.

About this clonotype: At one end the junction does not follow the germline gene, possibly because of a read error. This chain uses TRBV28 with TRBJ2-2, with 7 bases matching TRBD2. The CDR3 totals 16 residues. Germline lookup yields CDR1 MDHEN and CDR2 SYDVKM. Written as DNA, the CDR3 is TGTGCCAGCAATTTAAGGCGGGAGTGGGTCACCGGGGAGCTGTTTTTT. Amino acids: CASNLRREWVTGELFF.

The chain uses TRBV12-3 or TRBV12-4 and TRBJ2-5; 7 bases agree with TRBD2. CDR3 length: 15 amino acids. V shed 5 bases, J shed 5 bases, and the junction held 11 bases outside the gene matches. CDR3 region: CASSRSAGATETQYF. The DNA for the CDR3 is TGTGCCAGCAGTCGGTCGGCGGGAGCCACCGAGACCCAGTACTTC.

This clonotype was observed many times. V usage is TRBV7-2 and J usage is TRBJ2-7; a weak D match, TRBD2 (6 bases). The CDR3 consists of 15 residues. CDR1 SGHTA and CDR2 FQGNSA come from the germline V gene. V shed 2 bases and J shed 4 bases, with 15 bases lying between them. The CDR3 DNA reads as TGTGCCAGCAGCTTATTTGGAGGGGCCCATTACGAGCAGTACTTC. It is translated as CASSLFGGAHYEQYF.

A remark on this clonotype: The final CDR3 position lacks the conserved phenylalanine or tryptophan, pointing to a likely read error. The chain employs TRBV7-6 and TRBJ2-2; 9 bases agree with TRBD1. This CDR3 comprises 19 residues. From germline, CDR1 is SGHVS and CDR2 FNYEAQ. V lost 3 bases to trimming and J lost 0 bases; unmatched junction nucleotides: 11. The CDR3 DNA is TGTGCCAGCAGCTTCATTGTTGCAGGACAGGGGACGAACACCGGGGAGCTGTTTCTT. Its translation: CASSFIVAGQGTNTGELFL.

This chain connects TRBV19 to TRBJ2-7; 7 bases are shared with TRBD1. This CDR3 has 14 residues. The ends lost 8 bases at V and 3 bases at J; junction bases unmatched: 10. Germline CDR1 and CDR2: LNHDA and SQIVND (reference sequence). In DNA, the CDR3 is TGTGCCAGTCAAAACCGGGACAGAGACTACGAGCAGTACTTC. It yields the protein CASQNRDRDYEQYF. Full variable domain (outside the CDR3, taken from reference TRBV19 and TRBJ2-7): DGGITQSPKYLFRKEGQNVTLSCEQNLNHDAMYWYRQDPGQGLRLIYYSQIVNDFQKGDIAEGYSVSREKKESFPLTVTSAQKNPTAFYLCASQNRDRDYEQYFGPGTRLTVT.

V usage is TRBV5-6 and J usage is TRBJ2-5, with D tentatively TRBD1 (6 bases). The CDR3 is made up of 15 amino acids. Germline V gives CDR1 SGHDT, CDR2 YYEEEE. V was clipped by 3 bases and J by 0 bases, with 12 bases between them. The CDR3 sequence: CASSWSRGHQETQYF. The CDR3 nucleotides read TGTGCCAGCAGCTGGAGCAGGGGTCACCAAGAGACCCAGTACTTC.

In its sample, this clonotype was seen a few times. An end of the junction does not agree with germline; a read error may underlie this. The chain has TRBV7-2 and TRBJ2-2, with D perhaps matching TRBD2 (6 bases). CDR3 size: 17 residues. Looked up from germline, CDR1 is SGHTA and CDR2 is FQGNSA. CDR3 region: CASSLDVLALGTGELVF. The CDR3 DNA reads TGTGCCAGCAGCTTAGATGTACTAGCTCTTGGAACCGGGGAGCTGGTTTTT.

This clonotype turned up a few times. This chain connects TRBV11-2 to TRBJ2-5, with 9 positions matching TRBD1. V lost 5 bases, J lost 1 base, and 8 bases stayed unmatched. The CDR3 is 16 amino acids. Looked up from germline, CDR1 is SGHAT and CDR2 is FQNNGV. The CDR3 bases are TGTGCCAGCAGCCAGCCGAGACAGGGGGTCCAAGAGACCCAGTACTTC. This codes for CASSQPRQGVQETQYF.

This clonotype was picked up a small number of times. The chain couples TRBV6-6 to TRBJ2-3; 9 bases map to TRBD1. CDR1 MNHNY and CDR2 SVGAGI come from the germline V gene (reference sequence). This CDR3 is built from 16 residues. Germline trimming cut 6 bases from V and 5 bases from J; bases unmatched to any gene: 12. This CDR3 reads CASSFPGTGLIDTQYF. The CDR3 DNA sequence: TGTGCCAGCAGCTTCCCCGGGACAGGGCTAATAGATACGCAGTATTTT.

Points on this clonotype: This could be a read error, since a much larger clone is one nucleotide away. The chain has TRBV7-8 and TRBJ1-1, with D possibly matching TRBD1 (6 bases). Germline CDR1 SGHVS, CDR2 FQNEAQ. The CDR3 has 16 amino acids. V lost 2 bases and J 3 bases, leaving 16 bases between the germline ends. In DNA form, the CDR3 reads TGTGCCAGCAGCTTACCTGGACAGAGTCTTCACACTGAAGCTTTCTTT. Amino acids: CASSLPGQSLHTEAFF.

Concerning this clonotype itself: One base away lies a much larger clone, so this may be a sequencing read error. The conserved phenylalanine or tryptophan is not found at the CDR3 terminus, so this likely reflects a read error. CDR3 sequence: CASSFRLAGGLVTDTQYV. CDR3 bases: TGTGCCAGCAGCTTCCGACTAGCGGGGGGCCTGGTGACAGATACGCAGTATGTT. The chain carries TRBV5-3 and TRBJ2-3; 13 bases agree with TRBD2. TRBV5-3 has ORF status, its function being uncertain. This CDR3 has 18 residues.

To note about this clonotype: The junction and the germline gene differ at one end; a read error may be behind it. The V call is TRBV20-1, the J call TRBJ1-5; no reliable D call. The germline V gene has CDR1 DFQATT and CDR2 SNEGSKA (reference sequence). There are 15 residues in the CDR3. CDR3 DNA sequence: TGCAGTGCTAGGATATCGGCCGCGCGCACTCAGCCCCAGCCTTTT. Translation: CSARISAARTQPQPF.

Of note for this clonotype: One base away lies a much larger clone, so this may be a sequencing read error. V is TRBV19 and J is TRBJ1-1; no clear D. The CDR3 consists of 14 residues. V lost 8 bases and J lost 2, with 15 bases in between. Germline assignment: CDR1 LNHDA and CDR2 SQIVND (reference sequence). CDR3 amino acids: CASGPLGPNTEAFF. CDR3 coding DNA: TGTGCCAGTGGACCTTTAGGACCCAACACTGAAGCTTTCTTT.

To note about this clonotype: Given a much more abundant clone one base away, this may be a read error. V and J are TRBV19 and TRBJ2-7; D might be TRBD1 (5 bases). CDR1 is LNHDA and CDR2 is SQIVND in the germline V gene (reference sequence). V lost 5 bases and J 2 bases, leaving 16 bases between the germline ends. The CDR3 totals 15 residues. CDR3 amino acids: CASSVSSGYPYEQYF. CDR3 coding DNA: TGTGCCAGTAGTGTTTCTTCAGGGTACCCCTACGAGCAGTACTTC. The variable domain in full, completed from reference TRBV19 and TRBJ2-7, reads DGGITQSPKYLFRKEGQNVTLSCEQNLNHDAMYWYRQDPGQGLRLIYYSQIVNDFQKGDIAEGYSVSREKKESFPLTVTSAQKNPTAFYLCASSVSSGYPYEQYFGPGTRLTVT.

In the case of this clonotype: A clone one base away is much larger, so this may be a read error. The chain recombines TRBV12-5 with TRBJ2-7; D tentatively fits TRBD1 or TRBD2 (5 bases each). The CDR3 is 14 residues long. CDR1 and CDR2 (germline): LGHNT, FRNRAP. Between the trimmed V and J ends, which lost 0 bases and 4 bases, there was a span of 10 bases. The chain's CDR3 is CASGLVSEGYEQYF. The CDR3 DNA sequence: TGTGCTAGTGGTTTGGTCAGCGAGGGGTACGAGCAGTACTTC.